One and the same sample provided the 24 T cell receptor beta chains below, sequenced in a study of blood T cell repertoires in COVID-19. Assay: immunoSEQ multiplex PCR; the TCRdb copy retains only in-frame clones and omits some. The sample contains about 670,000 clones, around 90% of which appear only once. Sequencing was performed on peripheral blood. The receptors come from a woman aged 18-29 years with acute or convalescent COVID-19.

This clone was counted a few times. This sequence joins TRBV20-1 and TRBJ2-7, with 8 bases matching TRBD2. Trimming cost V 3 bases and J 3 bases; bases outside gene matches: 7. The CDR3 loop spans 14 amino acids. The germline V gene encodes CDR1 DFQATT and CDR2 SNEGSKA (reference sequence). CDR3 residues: CSASPPSGGYEQYF. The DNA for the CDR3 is TGCAGTGCTAGTCCCCCCAGCGGGGGCTACGAGCAGTACTTC.

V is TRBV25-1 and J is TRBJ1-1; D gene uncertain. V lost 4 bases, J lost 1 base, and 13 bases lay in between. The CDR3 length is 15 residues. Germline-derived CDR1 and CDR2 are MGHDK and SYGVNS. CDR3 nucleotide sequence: TGTGCCAGCAGTGGGCCTTATCCACCGAACACTGAAGCTTTCTTT. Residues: CASSGPYPPNTEAFF.

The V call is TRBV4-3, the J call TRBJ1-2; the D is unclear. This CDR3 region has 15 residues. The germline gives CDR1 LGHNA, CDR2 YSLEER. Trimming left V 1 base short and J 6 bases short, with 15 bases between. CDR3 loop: CASSQGPAGGDGYTF. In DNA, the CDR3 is TGCGCCAGCAGCCAAGGCCCCGCGGGAGGTGATGGCTACACCTTC.

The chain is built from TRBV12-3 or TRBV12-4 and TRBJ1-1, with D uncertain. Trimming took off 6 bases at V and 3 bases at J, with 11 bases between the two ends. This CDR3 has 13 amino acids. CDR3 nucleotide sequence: TGTGCCAGCAGCCTGACACTTTACACTGAAGCTTTCTTT. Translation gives CASSLTLYTEAFF.

The CDR3 nucleotides are TGTGCTAGTGGTTTGGTACTATGGCCTTACGAGCAGTACTTC. It encodes CASGLVLWPYEQYF. The V and J genes are TRBV12-5 and TRBJ2-7; the D is unclear. V was clipped by 0 bases and J by 4 bases, with 10 bases between them. Germline values: CDR1 LGHNT, CDR2 FRNRAP. This CDR3 comprises 14 residues.

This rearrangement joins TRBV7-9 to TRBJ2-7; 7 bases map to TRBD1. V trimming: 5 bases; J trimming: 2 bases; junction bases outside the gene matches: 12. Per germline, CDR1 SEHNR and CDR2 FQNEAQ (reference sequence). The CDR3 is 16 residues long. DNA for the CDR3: TGTGCCAGCAGCCCCCGTGGACAGGCCGTCGCCTACGAGCAGTACTTC. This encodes CASSPRGQAVAYEQYF.

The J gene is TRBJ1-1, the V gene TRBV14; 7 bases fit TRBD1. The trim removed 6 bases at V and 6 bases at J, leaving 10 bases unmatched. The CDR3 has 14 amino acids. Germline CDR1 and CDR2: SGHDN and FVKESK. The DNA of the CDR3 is TGTGCCAGCAGTATATATCAAACAGGGGCTGAAGCTTTCTTT. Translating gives CASSIYQTGAEAFF. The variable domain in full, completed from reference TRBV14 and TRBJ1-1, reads EAGVTQFPSHSVIEKGQTVTLRCDPISGHDNLYWYRRVMGKEIKFLLHFVKESKQDESGMPNNRFLAERTGGTYSTLKVQPAELEDSGVYFCASSIYQTGAEAFFGQGTRLTVV.

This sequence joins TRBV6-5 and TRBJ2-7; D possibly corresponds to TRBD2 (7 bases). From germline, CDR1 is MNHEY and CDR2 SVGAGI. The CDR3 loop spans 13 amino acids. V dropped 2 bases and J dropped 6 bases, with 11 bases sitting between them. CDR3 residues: CASSYGGASEQYF. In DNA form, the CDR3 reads TGTGCCAGCAGTTACGGGGGGGCCTCCGAGCAGTACTTC.

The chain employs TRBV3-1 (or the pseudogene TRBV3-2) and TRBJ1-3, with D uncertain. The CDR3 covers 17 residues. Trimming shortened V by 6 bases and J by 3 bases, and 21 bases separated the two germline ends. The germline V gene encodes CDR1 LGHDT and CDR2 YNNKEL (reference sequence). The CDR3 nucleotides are TGTGCCAGCAGTCAAAAAACGGTCCGAGCTAATGGAAACACCATATATTTT. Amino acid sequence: CASSQKTVRANGNTIYF.

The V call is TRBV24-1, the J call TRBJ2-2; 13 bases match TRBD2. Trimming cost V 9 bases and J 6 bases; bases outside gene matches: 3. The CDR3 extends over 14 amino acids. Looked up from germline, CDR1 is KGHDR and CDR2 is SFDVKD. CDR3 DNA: TGTGCCACCGGGGGACTAGCGGGGCCCGGGGAGCTGTTTTTT. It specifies CATGGLAGPGELFF.

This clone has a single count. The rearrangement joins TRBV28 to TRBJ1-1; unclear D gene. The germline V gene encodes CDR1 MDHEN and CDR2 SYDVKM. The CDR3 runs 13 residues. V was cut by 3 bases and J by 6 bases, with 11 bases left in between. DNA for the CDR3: TGTGCCAGCAGTTTGACGAGGTGGCCTGAAGCTTTCTTT. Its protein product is CASSLTRWPEAFF.

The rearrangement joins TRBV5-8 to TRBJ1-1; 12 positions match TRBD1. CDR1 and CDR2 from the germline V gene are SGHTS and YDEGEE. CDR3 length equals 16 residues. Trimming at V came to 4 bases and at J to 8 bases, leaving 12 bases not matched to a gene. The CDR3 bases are TGTGCCAGCAGCATCCAGACAGGGACAGGGGGCCGCGAAGCTTTCTTT. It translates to CASSIQTGTGGREAFF.

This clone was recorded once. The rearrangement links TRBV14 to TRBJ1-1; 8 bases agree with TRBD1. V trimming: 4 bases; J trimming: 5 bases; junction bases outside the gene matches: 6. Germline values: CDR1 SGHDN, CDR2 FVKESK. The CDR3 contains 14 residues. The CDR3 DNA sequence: TGTGCCAGCAGCCTACGGACAGGGAGGACTGAAGCTTTCTTT. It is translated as CASSLRTGRTEAFF. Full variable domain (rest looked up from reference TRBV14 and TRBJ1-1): EAGVTQFPSHSVIEKGQTVTLRCDPISGHDNLYWYRRVMGKEIKFLLHFVKESKQDESGMPNNRFLAERTGGTYSTLKVQPAELEDSGVYFCASSLRTGRTEAFFGQGTRLTVV.

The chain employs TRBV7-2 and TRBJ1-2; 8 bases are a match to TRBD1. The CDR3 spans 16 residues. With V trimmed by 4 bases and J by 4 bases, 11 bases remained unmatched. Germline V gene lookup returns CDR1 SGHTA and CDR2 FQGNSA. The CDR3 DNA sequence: TGTGCCAGCAGCTACATCAGACAGGGGACCAGCTATGGCTACACCTTC. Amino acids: CASSYIRQGTSYGYTF.

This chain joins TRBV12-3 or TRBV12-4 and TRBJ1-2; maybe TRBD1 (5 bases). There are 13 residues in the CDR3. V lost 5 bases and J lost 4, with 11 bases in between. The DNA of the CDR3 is TGTGCCAGCAGTGATACAGGAAGCTATGGCTACACCTTC. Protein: CASSDTGSYGYTF.

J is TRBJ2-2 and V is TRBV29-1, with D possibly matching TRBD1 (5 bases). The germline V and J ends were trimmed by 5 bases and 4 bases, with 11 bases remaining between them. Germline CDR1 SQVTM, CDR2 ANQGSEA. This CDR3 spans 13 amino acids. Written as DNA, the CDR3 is TGCAGCGTTCAGCAGGGTTCCACCGGGGAGCTGTTTTTT. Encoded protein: CSVQQGSTGELFF.

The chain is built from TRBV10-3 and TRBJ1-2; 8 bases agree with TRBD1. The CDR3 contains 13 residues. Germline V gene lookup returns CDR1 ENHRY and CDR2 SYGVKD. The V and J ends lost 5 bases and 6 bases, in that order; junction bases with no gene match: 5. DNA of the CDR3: TGTGCCATCAGTAAGGACAGGGAGGATGGCTACACCTTC. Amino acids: CAISKDREDGYTF.

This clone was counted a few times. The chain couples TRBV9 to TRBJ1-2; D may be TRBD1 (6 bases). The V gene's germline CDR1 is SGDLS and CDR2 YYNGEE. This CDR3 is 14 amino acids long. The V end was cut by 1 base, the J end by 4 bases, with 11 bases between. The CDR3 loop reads CASSVSGDGYGYTF. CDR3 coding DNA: TGTGCCAGCAGCGTATCAGGGGATGGCTATGGCTACACCTTC.

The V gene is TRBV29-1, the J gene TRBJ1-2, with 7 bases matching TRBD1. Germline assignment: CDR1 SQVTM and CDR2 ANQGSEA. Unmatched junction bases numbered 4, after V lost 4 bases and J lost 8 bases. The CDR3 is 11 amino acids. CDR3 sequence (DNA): TGCAGCGTTGTTGGGACAGTGGGCTACACCTTC. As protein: CSVVGTVGYTF.

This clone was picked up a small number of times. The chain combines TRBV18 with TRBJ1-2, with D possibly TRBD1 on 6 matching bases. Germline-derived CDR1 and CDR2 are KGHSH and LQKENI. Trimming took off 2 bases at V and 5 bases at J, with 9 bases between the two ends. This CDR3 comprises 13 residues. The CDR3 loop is CASSPTQGYGYTF. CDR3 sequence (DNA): TGTGCCAGCTCACCAACACAGGGTTATGGCTACACCTTC.

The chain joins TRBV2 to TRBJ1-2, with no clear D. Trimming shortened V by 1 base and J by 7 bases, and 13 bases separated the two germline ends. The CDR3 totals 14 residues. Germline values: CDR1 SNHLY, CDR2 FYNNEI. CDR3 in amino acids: CASSEEAWRGGYTF. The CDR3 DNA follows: TGTGCCAGCAGTGAAGAGGCGTGGCGGGGTGGCTACACCTTC.

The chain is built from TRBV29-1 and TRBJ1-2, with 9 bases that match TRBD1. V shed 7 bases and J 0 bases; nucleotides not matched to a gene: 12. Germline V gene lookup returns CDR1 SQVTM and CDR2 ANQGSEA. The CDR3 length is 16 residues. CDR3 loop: CSAYPMTGGANYGYTF. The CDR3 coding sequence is TGCAGCGCGTACCCTATGACAGGGGGGGCTAACTATGGCTACACCTTC. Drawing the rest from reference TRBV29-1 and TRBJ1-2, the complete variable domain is SAVISQKPSRDICQRGTSLTIQCQVDSQVTMMFWYRQQPGQSLTLIATANQGSEATYESGFVIDKFPISRPNLTFSTLTVSNMSPEDSSIYLCSAYPMTGGANYGYTFGSGTRLTVV.

The CDR3 region is CASSYRAGTGSTEAFF. In DNA form, the CDR3 reads TGTGCCAGCAGTTACCGCGCAGGGACAGGGAGCACTGAAGCTTTCTTT. The rearrangement links TRBV6-5 to TRBJ1-1; TRBD1 matches at 9 bases. The CDR3 is 16 residues long. Per germline, CDR1 MNHEY and CDR2 SVGAGI. The V segment lost 2 bases and the J segment 4 bases; nucleotides outside the gene matches: 8.

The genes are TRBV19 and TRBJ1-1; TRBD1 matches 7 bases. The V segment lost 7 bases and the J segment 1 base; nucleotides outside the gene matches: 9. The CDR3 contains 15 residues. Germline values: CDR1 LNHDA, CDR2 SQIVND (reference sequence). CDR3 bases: TGTGCCAGTATCGAGGCAGGGGGGCCGAACACTGAAGCTTTCTTT. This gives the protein CASIEAGGPNTEAFF.